This paragraph reports one TCR beta chain. The antigen is undetermined. Profiled with immunoSEQ multiplex PCR; TCRdb holds only in-frame clones, not every one. The sample lists over 150,000 clones; approximately 90% were seen once. The CDR3 contains 14 residues. V lost 7 bases and J 0 bases, leaving 11 bases between the germline ends. From germline, CDR1 is MNHNY and CDR2 SVGAGI (reference sequence). This sample was included in a study of T cell responses to AZD1222 COVID-19 vaccine. Points from the study as a whole: Donors were mostly white British, more females; clonal diversity possibly underestimated. Vaccine-associated CD4 TCRs spanned spike, dominant at 160-218 and 743-854.

The sequencing used peripheral blood, collected on day 0 of AZD1222 vaccination. This clonotype was obtained from an adult in good health. This sequence joins TRBV6-6 and TRBJ2-3; D uncertain. The CDR3 DNA reads TGTGCCAGCAAAGACACGCCTAGCACAGATACGCAGTATTTT. Its translation is CASKDTPSTDTQYF.